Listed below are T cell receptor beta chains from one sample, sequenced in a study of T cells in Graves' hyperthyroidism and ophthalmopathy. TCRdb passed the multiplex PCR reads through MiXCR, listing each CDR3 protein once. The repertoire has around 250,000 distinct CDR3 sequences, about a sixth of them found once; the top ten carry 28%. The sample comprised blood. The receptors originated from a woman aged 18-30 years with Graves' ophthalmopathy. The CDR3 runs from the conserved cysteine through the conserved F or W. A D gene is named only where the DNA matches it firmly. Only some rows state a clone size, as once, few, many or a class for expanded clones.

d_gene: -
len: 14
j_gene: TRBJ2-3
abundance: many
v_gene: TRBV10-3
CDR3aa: CAISNVPLTDTQYF
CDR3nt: TGTGCCATCTCCAACGTACCGCTTACAGATACGCAGTATTTT

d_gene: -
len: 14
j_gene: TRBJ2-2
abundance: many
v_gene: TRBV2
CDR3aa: CASSETGDTGELFF
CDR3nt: TGTGCCAGCAGTGAGACGGGTGACACCGGGGAGCTGTTTTTT

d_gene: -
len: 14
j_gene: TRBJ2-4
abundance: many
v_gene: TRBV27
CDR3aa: CASSLGLAKNIQYF
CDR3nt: TGTGCCAGCAGTTTAGGGCTAGCCAAAAACATTCAGTACTTC

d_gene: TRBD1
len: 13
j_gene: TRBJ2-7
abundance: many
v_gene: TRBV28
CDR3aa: CASSLHRGSEQYF
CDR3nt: TGTGCCAGCAGCTTGCACAGGGGTAGCGAGCAGTACTTC

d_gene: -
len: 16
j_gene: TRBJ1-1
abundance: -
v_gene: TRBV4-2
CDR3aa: CASSQVAGAVNTEAFF
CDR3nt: TGTGCCAGCAGCCAAGTGGCAGGGGCTGTGAACACTGAAGCTTTCTTT

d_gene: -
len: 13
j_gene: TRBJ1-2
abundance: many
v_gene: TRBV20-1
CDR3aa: CSASRRGNYGYTF
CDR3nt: TGCAGTGCTTCTCGTCGGGGGAACTATGGCTACACCTTC

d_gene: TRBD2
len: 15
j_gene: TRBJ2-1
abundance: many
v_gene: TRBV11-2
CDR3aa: CASSSTSGSLNEQFF
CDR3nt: TGTGCCAGCAGCTCCACTAGCGGGAGTCTCAATGAGCAGTTCTTC

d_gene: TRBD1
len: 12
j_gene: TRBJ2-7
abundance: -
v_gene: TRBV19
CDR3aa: CASSPGQGQQYF
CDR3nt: TGTGCCAGTAGTCCGGGACAGGGCCAGCAGTACTTC

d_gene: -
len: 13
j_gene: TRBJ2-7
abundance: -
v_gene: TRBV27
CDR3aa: CASSAYTSYGQYF
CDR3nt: TGTGCCAGCAGTGCTTACACTAGCTACGGGCAGTACTTC

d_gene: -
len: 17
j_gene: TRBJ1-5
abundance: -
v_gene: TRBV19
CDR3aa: CASSISGWAPYNQPQHF
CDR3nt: TGTGCCAGTAGTATTAGTGGCTGGGCCCCTTACAATCAGCCCCAGCATTTT

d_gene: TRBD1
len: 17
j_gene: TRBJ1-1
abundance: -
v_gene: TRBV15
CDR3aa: CATSRDFGDRGSTEAFF
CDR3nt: TGTGCCACCAGCAGAGATTTTGGGGACAGGGGAAGCACTGAAGCTTTCTTT

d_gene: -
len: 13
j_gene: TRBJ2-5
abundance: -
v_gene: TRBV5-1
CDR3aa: CASSLVGPETQYF
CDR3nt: TGCGCCAGCAGCTTGGTAGGGCCAGAGACCCAGTACTTC

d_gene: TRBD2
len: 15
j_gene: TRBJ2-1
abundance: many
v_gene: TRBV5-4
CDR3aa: CASSGSGTRRNEQFF
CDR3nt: TGTGCCAGCAGCGGATCCGGGACTAGACGGAATGAGCAGTTCTTC

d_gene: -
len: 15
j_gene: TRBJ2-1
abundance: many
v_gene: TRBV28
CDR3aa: CASSFPPGVYNEQFF
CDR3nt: TGTGCCAGCAGTTTTCCGCCTGGGGTCTACAATGAGCAGTTCTTC

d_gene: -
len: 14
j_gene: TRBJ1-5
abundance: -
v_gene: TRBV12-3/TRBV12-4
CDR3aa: CASSSVSSNQPQHF
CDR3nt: TGTGCCAGCAGCTCTGTATCGAGCAATCAGCCCCAGCATTTT

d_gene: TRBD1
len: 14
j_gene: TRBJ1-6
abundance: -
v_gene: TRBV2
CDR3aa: CASRGAGQRSPLHF
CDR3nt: TGTGCCAGCAGGGGGGCGGGACAGCGATCACCCCTCCACTTT

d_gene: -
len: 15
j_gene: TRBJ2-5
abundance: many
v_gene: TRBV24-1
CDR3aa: CATSDFTSSRETQYF
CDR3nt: TGTGCCACCAGTGATTTTACTAGTAGTCGGGAGACCCAGTACTTC

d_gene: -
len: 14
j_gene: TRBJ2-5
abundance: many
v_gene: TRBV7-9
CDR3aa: CASSLGSLQETQYF
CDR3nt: TGTGCCAGCAGCTTAGGGTCACTCCAAGAGACCCAGTACTTC

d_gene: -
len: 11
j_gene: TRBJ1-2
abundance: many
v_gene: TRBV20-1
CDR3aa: CSAIGNYGYTF
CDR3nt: TGCAGTGCTATCGGGAACTATGGCTACACCTTC

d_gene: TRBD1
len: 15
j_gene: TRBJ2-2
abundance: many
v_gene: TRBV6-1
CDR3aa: CASSVRQGNTGELFF
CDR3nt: TGTGCCAGCAGTGTGCGACAGGGTAACACCGGGGAGCTGTTTTTT

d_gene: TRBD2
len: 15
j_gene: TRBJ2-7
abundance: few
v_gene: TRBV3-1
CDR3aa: CASSTGLAGVSEQYF
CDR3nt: TGTGCCAGCAGCACCGGACTAGCGGGAGTATCCGAGCAGTACTTC

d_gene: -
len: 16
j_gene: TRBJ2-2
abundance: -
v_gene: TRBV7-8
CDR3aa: CASSSRSGSNTGELFF
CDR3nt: TGTGCCAGCAGTAGTCGTAGCGGATCGAACACCGGGGAGCTGTTTTTT

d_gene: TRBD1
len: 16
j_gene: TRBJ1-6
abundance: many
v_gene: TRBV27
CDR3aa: CASRMTGRSYNSPLHF
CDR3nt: TGTGCCAGCAGGATGACAGGGAGATCCTATAATTCACCCCTCCACTTT

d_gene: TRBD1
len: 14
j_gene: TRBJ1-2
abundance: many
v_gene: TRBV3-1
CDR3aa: CASSPGQGAYGYTF
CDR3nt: TGTGCCAGCAGCCCCGGACAGGGCGCCTATGGCTACACCTTC

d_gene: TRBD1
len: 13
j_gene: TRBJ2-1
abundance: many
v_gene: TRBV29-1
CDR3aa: CSVDRGLENEQFF
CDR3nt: TGCAGCGTAGACAGGGGACTGGAAAATGAGCAGTTCTTC

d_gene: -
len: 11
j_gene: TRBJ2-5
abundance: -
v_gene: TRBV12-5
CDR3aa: CASGVWGNQYF
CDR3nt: TGTGCTAGTGGTGTATGGGGCAACCAGTACTTC

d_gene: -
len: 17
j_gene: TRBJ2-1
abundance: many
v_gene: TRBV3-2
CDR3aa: CASRATRLAGSYNEQFF
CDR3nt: TGTGCCAGCAGGGCAACCCGACTAGCGGGTTCCTACAATGAGCAGTTCTTC

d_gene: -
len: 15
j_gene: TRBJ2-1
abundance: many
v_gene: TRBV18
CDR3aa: CASSPGHSSYNEQFF
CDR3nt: TGTGCCAGCTCACCAGGACACAGCTCCTACAATGAGCAGTTCTTC

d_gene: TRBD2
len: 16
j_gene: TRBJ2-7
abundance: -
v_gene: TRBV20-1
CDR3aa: CSASSGGGGRSYEQYF
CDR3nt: TGCAGTGCTAGTTCGGGCGGGGGGGGCAGGTCCTACGAGCAGTACTTC

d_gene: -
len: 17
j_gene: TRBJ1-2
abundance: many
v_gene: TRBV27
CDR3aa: CASSFLPPDRFNYGYTF
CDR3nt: TGTGCCAGCAGTTTCCTCCCCCCCGACAGGTTTAACTATGGCTACACCTTC

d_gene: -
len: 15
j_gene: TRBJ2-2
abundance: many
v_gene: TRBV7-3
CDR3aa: CASSLNPGSTGELFF
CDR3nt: TGTGCCAGCAGCTTAAATCCAGGGTCCACCGGGGAGCTGTTTTTT

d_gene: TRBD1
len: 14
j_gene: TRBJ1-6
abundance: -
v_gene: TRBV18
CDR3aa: CASSRDRKNSPLHF
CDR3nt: TGTGCCAGCTCCCGGGACAGGAAAAATTCACCCCTCCACTTT

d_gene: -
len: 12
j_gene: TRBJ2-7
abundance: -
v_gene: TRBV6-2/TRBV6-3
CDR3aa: CASSPTPGEQYF
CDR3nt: TGTGCCAGCAGTCCTACCCCCGGCGAGCAGTACTTC

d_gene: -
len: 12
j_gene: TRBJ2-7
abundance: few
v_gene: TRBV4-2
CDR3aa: CASSQAEGEQYF
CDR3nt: TGTGCCAGCAGCCAGGCTGAGGGGGAGCAGTACTTC

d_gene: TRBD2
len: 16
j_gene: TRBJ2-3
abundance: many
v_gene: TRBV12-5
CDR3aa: CASGRTSGRTTDTQYF
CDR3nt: TGTGCTAGTGGCAGGACTAGCGGGAGGACCACAGATACGCAGTATTTT

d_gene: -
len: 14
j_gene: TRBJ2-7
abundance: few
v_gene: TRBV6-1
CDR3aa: CASKGEGATYEQYF
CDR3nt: TGTGCCAGCAAAGGAGAGGGAGCAACCTACGAGCAGTACTTC

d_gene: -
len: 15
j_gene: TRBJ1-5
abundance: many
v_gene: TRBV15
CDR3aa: CATSSLGGGNQPQHF
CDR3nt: TGTGCCACCAGCAGCCTGGGAGGAGGCAATCAGCCCCAGCATTTT

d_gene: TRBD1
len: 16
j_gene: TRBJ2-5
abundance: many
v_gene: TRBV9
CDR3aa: CASSVSGQGASETQYF
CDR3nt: TGTGCCAGCAGCGTTTCGGGACAGGGCGCGTCAGAGACCCAGTACTTC

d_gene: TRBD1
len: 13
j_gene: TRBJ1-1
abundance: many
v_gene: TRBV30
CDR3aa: CAWAGQLNTEAFF
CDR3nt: TGTGCCTGGGCGGGACAGCTAAACACTGAAGCTTTCTTT

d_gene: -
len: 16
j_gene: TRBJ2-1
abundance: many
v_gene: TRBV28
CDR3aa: CASSLFSVGVYNEQFF
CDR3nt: TGTGCCAGCAGTTTATTCTCGGTCGGCGTCTACAATGAGCAGTTCTTC

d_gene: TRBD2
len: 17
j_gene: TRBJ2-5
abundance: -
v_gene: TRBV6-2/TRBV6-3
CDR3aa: CASSYSLAGEYQETQYF
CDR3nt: TGTGCCAGCAGTTACTCGCTAGCGGGGGAGTACCAAGAGACCCAGTACTTC